Listed here is a single TCR beta chain. These data originate in a study of Ad26.COV2.S vaccination and SARS-CoV-2 variants. Measured with immunoSEQ multiplex PCR; TCRdb has only the in-frame clones, and not every one. The sample has about 350,000 clones; 70% to 90% are singletons. Treatment described: roughly 18 received Ad26.COV2.S at low or high dose, single or two shots; roughly five received placebo; per-sample allocation not given. The samples were gathered on day 63 after the first injection of vaccine or placebo. Sequenced material: peripheral blood, taken in a trial of Ad26.COV2.S vaccine versus placebo. The receptor was derived from a person aged 18-65 years who received the Ad26.COV2.S COVID-19 vaccine or a placebo.

The CDR3 region has the DNA TGTGCCAGGAGAAAGGATACGCAGTATTTT. This encodes CARRKDTQYF. This chain uses TRBV27 with TRBJ2-3; no clear D. The ends were cut back, 9 bases at V and 6 bases at J, with 7 bases in the middle. Germline assignment: CDR1 MNHEY and CDR2 SMNVEV (reference sequence). The CDR3 covers 10 residues.